Reported below is one T cell receptor (beta chain). The antigen it binds to is not known. One base away there is no much larger clone; base qualities are not given. Whole blood was collected in K2EDTA tubes by collaborating institutions according to the institutions' own protocols. Collaborator samples were shipped for TCRbeta analysis as frozen whole blood, isolated PBMCs, or DNA extracted from either sample type. The data stem from a study of blood T cell repertoires in COVID-19 (dated by TCRdb to between 2020 and 2021). About the full investigation: Samples covering the acute and convalescent phases of COVID-19 were provided by collaborators in the United States, Italy and Spain. The material from the prospective study consisted of cDNA or gDNA derived from T cells, B-cell-depleted T cells, or PBMCs. The dataset comprised deeply sampled blood TCRbeta repertoires from subjects exposed to, actively infected with, or recovered from COVID-19. The repertoires were released in a freely available public database meant as a resource for research on the immune response to SARS-CoV-2. The samples were drawn from the first 160 participants of the ongoing ImmuneRACE study and from 1,254 subjects provided by 6 global collaborators. The sample metadata nearly always contained a de-identified subject ID, COVID-19 status, age in years and sex. Where available, HLA class I and class II types were obtained from metadata supplied by the sample provider rather than from assay-based typing. The investigation overall reported the following: The amount of clinical and demographic metadata varied by source and participant and was provided uncurated.

The CDR3 runs 14 amino acids, cysteine and phenylalanine included. Only the CDR3 region is kept as DNA, spanning 42 bases read in frame from base 1. The immunoSEQ Assay, a bias-controlled multiplex PCR, was used to amplify TCRbeta CDR3 regions from genomic DNA. As for the original processing: Within the assay, amplification of reference gene primers was used to estimate how many nucleated cells each sample contained. To quantify the absolute abundance of each unique TCRbeta CDR3 rearrangement, sequence reads were collapsed and filtered. For each sample, productive Simpson clonality was calculated as the square root of Simpson's diversity index across productive rearrangements. TCRdb holds this immuneACCESS table with in-frame rearrangements only. Some clones are missing; in checked studies, unresolved V genes explain under half, and the rest has no known cause. Clonal size and the V and J genes are those of that table, whereas D and trimming came from the DNA. This sample holds around 58,000 clones; 91% were observed only once. The ten largest clones add up to 7% to 8% of the sample.

Sequencing was performed on peripheral blood. The TCR was taken from a woman between 55 and 75 years old with active or convalescent COVID-19. The chain uses TRBV21-1 and TRBJ2-5; the DNA was not compared with TRBD2, the D call given in the table. TRBV21-1 is a known pseudogene. At the DNA level, the sequence is TGTGCCAGCGGCGAAGTGGGACGGGAGGAGACCCAGTACTTC. It is translated as CASGEVGREETQYF.